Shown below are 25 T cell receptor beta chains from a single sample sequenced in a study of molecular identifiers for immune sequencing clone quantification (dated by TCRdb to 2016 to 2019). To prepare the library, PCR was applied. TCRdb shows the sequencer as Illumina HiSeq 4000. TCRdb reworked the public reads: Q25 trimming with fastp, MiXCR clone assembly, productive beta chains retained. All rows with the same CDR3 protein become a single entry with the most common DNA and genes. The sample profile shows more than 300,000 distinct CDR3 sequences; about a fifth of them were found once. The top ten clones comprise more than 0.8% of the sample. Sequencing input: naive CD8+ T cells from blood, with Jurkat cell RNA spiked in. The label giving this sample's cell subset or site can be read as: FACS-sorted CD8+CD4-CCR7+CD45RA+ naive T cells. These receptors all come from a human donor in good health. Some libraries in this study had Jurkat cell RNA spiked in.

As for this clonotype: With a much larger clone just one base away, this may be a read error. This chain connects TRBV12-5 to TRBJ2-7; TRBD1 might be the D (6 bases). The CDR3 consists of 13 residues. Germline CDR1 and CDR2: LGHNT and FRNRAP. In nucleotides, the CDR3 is TGTGCTAGTGGTACAGGGTCCGCCTACAAGCAGTACTTC. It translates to CASGTGSAYKQYF.

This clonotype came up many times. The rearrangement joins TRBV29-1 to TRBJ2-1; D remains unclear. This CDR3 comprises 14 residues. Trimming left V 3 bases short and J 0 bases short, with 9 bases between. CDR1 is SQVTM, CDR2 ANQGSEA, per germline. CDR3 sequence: CSVDSRSSYNEQFF. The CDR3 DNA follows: TGCAGCGTTGATTCCAGGAGCTCCTACAATGAGCAGTTCTTC.

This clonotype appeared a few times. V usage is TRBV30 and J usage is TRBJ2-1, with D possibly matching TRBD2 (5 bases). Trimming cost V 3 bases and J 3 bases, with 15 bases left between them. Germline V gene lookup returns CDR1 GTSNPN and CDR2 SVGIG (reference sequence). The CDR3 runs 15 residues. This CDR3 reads CAWSKVLRDYNEQFF. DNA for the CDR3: TGTGCCTGGAGCAAAGTCCTCCGGGACTACAATGAGCAGTTCTTC.

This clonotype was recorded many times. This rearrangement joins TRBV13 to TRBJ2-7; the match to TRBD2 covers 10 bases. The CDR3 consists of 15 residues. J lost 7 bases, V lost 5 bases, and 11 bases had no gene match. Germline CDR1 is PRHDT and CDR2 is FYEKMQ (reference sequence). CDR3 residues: CASSPGLAAWKEQYF. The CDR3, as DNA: TGTGCCAGCAGCCCCGGACTAGCGGCTTGGAAGGAGCAGTACTTC.

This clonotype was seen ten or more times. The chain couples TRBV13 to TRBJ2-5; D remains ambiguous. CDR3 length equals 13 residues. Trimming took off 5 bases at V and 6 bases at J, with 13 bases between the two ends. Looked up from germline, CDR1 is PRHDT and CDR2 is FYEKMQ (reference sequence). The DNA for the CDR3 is TGTGCCAGCAGCCAAAACGAGGATAAGACCCAGTACTTC. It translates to CASSQNEDKTQYF.

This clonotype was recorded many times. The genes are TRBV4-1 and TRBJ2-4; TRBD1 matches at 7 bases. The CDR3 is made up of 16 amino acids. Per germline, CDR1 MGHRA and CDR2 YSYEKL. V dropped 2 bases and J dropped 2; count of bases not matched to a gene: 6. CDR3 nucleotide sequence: TGCGCCAGCAGCCAACCCCAGGGGGTACCCAAAAACATTCAGTACTTC. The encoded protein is CASSQPQGVPKNIQYF.

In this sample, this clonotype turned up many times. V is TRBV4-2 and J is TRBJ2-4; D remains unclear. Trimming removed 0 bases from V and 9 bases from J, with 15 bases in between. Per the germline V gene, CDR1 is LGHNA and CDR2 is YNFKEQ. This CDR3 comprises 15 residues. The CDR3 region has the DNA TGTGCCAGCAGCCAAGAACTGTCCCCGGTTGGCATTCAGTACTTC. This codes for CASSQELSPVGIQYF.

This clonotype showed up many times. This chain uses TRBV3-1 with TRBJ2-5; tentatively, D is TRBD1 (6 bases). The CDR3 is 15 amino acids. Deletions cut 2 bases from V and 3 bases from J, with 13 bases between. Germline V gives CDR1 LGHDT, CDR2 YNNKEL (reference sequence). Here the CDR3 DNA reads TGTGCCAGCAGCCAAAGACAGGTCTGGAAAGAGACCCAGTACTTC. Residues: CASSQRQVWKETQYF.

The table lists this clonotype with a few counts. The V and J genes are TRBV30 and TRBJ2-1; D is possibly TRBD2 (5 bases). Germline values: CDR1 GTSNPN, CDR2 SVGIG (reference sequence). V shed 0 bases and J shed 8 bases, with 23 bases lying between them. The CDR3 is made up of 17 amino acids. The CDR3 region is CAWSVGFGTGYKDEQFF. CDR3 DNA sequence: TGTGCCTGGAGTGTCGGCTTTGGAACGGGGTATAAGGATGAGCAGTTCTTC. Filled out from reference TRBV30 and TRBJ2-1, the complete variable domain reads SQTIHQWPATLVQPVGSPLSLECTVEGTSNPNLYWYRQAAGRGLQLLFYSVGIGQISSEVPQNLSASRPQDRQFILSSKKLLLSDSGFYLCAWSVGFGTGYKDEQFFGPGTRLTVL.

The CDR3 sequence is CAISDRDYQETQYF. In nucleotides, the CDR3 is TGTGCCATCAGTGACCGGGACTACCAAGAGACCCAGTACTTC. The V gene is TRBV10-3, the J gene TRBJ2-5; D perhaps matches TRBD2 (6 bases). There are 14 residues in the CDR3. Trimming left V 3 bases short and J 0 bases short, with 8 bases between. Germline-derived CDR1 and CDR2 are ENHRY and SYGVKD.

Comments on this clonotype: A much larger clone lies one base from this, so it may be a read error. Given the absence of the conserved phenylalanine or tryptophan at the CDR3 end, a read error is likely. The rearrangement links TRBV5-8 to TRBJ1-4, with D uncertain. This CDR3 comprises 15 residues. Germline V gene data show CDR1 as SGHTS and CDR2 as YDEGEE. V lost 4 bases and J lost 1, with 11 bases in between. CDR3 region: CASSPPAGTNEKLFL. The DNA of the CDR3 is TGTGCCAGCAGCCCTCCGGCGGGAACTAATGAAAAACTGTTTCTT.

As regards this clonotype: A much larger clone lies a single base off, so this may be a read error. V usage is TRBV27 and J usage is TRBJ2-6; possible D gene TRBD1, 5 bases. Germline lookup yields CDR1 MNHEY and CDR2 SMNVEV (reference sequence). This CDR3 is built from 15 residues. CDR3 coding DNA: TGTGCCAGCAGCTATTCGTACTCTGGGGCCAACGTCCTGGCTTTC. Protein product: CASSYSYSGANVLAF.

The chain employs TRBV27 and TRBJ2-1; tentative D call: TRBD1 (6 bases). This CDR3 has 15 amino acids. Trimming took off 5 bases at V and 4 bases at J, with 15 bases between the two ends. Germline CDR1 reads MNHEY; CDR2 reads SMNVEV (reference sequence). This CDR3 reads CASSGTLQGYNEQFF. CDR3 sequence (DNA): TGTGCCAGCAGTGGCACTCTACAGGGATACAATGAGCAGTTCTTC.

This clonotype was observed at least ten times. For the CDR3, the DNA is TGTGCTAGTGGTCCCCAGGGACAGCTTTCAACAGGGGAGCTGTTTTTT. This encodes CASGPQGQLSTGELFF. The chain has TRBV12-5 and TRBJ2-2, with TRBD1 identical over 7 bases. CDR3 length: 16 residues. Trimming at V came to 5 bases and at J to 8 bases, leaving 14 bases not matched to a gene. In germline, CDR1 is LGHNT, CDR2 FRNRAP.

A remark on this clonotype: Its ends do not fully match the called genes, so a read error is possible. The CDR3 region is CAGSSLGLTEAFF. CDR3 nucleotides: TGTGCCGGCAGCTCGTTAGGACTAACCGAAGCTTTCTTT. This rearrangement joins TRBV5-4 to TRBJ1-1, with D unclear. The CDR3 has 13 residues. Germline assignment: CDR1 SGHNT and CDR2 YYREEE (reference sequence).

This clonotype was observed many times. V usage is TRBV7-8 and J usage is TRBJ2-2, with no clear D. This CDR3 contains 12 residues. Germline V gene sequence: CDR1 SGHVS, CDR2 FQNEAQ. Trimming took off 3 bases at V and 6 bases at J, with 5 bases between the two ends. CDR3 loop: CASSFDPGELFF. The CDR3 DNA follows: TGTGCCAGCAGCTTCGATCCCGGGGAGCTGTTTTTT.

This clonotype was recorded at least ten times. The CDR3 nucleotides are TGTGCCAGCAGTCCCTCGCTGGCAGATACGCAGTATTTT. Translation: CASSPSLADTQYF. This chain uses TRBV12-3 or TRBV12-4 with TRBJ2-3, with D hard to call. There are 13 residues in the CDR3. V lost 5 bases and J 4 bases, leaving 10 bases between the germline ends.

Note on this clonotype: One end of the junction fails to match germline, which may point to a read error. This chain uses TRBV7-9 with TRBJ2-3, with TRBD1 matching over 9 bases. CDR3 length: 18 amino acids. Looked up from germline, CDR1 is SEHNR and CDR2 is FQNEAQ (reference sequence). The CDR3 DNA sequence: TGTGCCAGCAGCTTAGGAGGTTTCGGACAGGGGTTGACAGATGCGCAGTATTTT. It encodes CASSLGGFGQGLTDAQYF.

CDR3 loop: CASSTPPGLTLANTGELFF. In DNA, the CDR3 is TGTGCCAGTAGTACACCCCCGGGACTCACCTTGGCGAACACCGGGGAGCTGTTTTTT. J is TRBJ2-2 and V is TRBV19; tentatively, D is TRBD2 (6 bases). This CDR3 spans 19 amino acids. Trimming left V 4 bases short and J 0 bases short, with 21 bases between. Germline V gene data show CDR1 as LNHDA and CDR2 as SQIVND (reference sequence). The entire variable domain, with the rest obtained from reference TRBV19 and TRBJ2-2, is as follows: DGGITQSPKYLFRKEGQNVTLSCEQNLNHDAMYWYRQDPGQGLRLIYYSQIVNDFQKGDIAEGYSVSREKKESFPLTVTSAQKNPTAFYLCASSTPPGLTLANTGELFFGEGSRLTVL.

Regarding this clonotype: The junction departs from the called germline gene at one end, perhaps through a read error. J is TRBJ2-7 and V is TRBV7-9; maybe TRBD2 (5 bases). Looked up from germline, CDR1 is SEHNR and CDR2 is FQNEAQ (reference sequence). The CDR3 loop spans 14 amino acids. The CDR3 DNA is TGTGCCAGCAGGGACGGGGTAGCGAGCTACGGGCAGTACTTC. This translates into CASRDGVASYGQYF.

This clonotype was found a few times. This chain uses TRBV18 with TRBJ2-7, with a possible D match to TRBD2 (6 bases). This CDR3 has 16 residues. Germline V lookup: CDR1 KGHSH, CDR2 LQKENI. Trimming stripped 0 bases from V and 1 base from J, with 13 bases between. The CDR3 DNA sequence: TGTGCCAGCTCACCACCGGAGGGACGCGGGTCCTACGAGCAGTACTTC. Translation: CASSPPEGRGSYEQYF.

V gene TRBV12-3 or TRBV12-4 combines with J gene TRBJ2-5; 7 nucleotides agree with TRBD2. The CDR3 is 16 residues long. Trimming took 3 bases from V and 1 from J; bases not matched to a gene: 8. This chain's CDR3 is CASSFGRADPQETQYF. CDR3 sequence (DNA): TGTGCCAGCAGTTTTGGGAGGGCCGACCCCCAAGAGACCCAGTACTTC.

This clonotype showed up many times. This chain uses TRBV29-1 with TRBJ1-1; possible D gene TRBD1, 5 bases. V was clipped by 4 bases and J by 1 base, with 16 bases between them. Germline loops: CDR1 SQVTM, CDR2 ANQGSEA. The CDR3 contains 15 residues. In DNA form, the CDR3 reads TGCAGCGTTGTGGGGGGAGCGGACCCGAACACTGAAGCTTTCTTT. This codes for CSVVGGADPNTEAFF. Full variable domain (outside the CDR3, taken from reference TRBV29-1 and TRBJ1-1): SAVISQKPSRDICQRGTSLTIQCQVDSQVTMMFWYRQQPGQSLTLIATANQGSEATYESGFVIDKFPISRPNLTFSTLTVSNMSPEDSSIYLCSVVGGADPNTEAFFGQGTRLTVV.

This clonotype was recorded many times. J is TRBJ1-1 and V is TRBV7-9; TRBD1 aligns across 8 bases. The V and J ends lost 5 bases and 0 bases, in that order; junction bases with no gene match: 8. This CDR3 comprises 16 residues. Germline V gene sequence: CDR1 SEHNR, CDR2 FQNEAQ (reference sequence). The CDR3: CASSRAQGALNTEAFF. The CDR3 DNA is TGTGCCAGCAGCCGAGCTCAGGGGGCCTTGAACACTGAAGCTTTCTTT.

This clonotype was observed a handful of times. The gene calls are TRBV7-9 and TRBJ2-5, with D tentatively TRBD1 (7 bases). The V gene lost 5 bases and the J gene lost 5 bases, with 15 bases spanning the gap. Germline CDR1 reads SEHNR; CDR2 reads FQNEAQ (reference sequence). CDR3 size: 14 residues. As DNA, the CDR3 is TGTGCCAGCAGCCTTCAGGGGGGTCTGGAGACCCAGTACTTC. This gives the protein CASSLQGGLETQYF. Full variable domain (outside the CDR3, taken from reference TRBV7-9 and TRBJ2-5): DTGVSQNPRHKITKRGQNVTFRCDPISEHNRLYWYRQTLGQGPEFLTYFQNEAQLEKSRLLSDRFSAERPKGSFSTLEIQRTEQGDSAMYLCASSLQGGLETQYFGPGTRLLVL.